The rows below give T cell receptor beta chains drawn from one sample of a study of CD8+ T cells in alopecia areata. Using immunoSEQ multiplex PCR, the repertoire was profiled, and TCRdb retains in-frame clones only, with some absent. The table records some 110,000 clones, around 61% of them present only once. Sequenced material: CD4+ T cells sorted from blood. The receptors shown here come from a human donor in good health. Each CDR3 is given with its conserved first and last residue. A D gene is named only where the DNA matches it firmly. The size field is filled for only some rows; it gives once, few, many or a size class.

D	size	V	J	CDR3	DNA
TRBD2	-	TRBV2	TRBJ2-1	CASSAGTSGGIEQFF	TGTGCCAGCAGCGCCGGGACTAGCGGAGGGATTGAGCAGTTCTTC
-	-	TRBV5-1	TRBJ2-4	CASSLVRGAKNIQYF	TGCGCCAGCAGCTTGGTGCGCGGGGCCAAAAACATTCAGTACTTC
-	-	TRBV30	TRBJ2-2	CAWSPGPATGELFF	TGTGCCTGGAGCCCGGGCCCAGCCACCGGGGAGCTGTTTTTT
-	-	TRBV7-2	TRBJ1-5	CASSSQDTLPNQPQHF	TGTGCCAGCAGCTCCCAGGACACCCTGCCCAATCAGCCCCAGCATTTT
TRBD2	-	TRBV4-1	TRBJ2-3	CASSPSSGAPDTQYF	TGCGCCAGCAGCCCTTCTAGCGGGGCCCCCGATACGCAGTATTTT
-	few	TRBV2	TRBJ1-2	CASSEQGGRGYTF	TGTGCCAGCAGCGAACAGGGAGGGCGCGGCTACACCTTC
-	-	TRBV7-6	TRBJ2-5	CASSPLPLQETQYF	TGTGCCAGCAGCCCCCTCCCCCTACAAGAGACCCAGTACTTC
-	few	TRBV6-5	TRBJ2-4	CASSPATGLPNIQYF	TGTGCCAGCAGTCCAGCCACTGGCTTACCTAACATTCAGTACTTC
-	-	TRBV29-1	TRBJ2-7	CSVEDTHEQYF	TGCAGCGTTGAAGACACTCACGAGCAGTACTTC
TRBD1	-	TRBV25-1	TRBJ1-2	CASSEQTTGSYYGYTF	TGTGCCAGCAGTGAACAGACGACAGGGTCGTACTATGGCTACACCTTC
TRBD1	-	TRBV7-8	TRBJ1-2	CASSFGGQGGGYTF	TGTGCCAGCAGCTTCGGGGGACAGGGGGGTGGCTACACCTTC
TRBD2	-	TRBV7-2	TRBJ2-1	CASSLSPSGQFF	TGTGCCAGCAGCTTATCCCCTAGCGGCCAGTTCTTC
-	-	TRBV29-1	TRBJ2-7	CSVADSYEQYF	TGCAGCGTTGCAGACAGCTACGAGCAGTACTTC
-	-	TRBV27	TRBJ2-7	CASSLESPPEQYF	TGTGCCAGCAGTTTAGAGTCCCCTCCTGAGCAGTACTTC
TRBD1	once	TRBV6-5	TRBJ2-7	CASSYSGTDYEQYF	TGTGCCAGCAGTTACTCCGGGACAGACTACGAGCAGTACTTC
TRBD1	-	TRBV27	TRBJ1-1	CASSRGETEAFF	TGTGCCAGCAGCAGGGGGGAAACTGAAGCTTTCTTT
-	-	TRBV29-1	TRBJ2-6	CSARGSGANVLTF	TGCAGCGCCAGAGGATCTGGGGCCAACGTCCTGACTTTC
-	-	TRBV6-5	TRBJ1-5	CASSYTGFEPQHF	TGTGCCAGCAGTTATACAGGATTCGAGCCCCAGCATTTT
-	-	TRBV4-1	TRBJ1-1	CASSLGTAMNTEAFF	TGCGCCAGCAGCTTAGGGACTGCCATGAACACTGAAGCTTTCTTT
-	-	TRBV30	TRBJ2-5	CGTAGRETQYF	TGTGGGACCGCGGGGAGGGAGACCCAGTACTTC
-	few	TRBV4-1	TRBJ2-7	CASSHPPAAVYEQYF	TGCGCCAGCAGCCATCCGCCTGCAGCCGTCTACGAGCAGTACTTC
-	once	TRBV29-1	TRBJ2-5	CSVEDPSGVETQYF	TGCAGCGTTGAAGATCCCTCGGGAGTCGAGACCCAGTACTTC
-	-	TRBV9	TRBJ2-2	CASSVAPAGSDTGELFF	TGTGCCAGCAGCGTAGCTCCGGCGGGGTCTGACACCGGGGAGCTGTTTTTT
-	-	TRBV6-1	TRBJ2-4	CASNGPAKNIQYF	TGTGCCAGCAACGGGCCGGCCAAAAACATTCAGTACTTC
TRBD1	-	TRBV6-5	TRBJ2-7	CASRRGPTGEQYF	TGTGCCAGCAGAAGGGGGCCGACGGGAGAGCAGTACTTC
TRBD1	-	TRBV6-5	TRBJ1-5	CASSGTGRNQPQHF	TGTGCCAGCAGCGGGACAGGGCGCAATCAGCCCCAGCATTTT
-	-	TRBV30	TRBJ1-4	CAWSPGRTNEKLFF	TGTGCCTGGAGTCCAGGGAGAACTAATGAAAAACTGTTTTTT
TRBD1	-	TRBV29-1	TRBJ2-1	CSVDVGQSYNEQFF	TGCAGCGTTGATGTGGGACAGTCCTACAATGAGCAGTTCTTC
-	once	TRBV6-5	TRBJ2-7	CASSYSRADPSYEQYF	TGTGCCAGCAGTTACTCGAGGGCGGATCCCTCCTACGAGCAGTACTTC
TRBD2	-	TRBV29-1	TRBJ2-3	CSVGERRTSGPSTDTQYF	TGCAGCGTTGGCGAGCGACGGACTAGCGGTCCTAGCACAGATACGCAGTATTTT
TRBD1	-	TRBV6-6	TRBJ1-5	CASSSGGRPQHF	TGTGCCAGCAGTTCAGGGGGCCGGCCCCAGCATTTT
-	-	TRBV29-1	TRBJ2-5	CSVAARGETQYF	TGCAGCGTTGCAGCCCGCGGAGAGACCCAGTACTTC
TRBD1	-	TRBV6-5	TRBJ2-2	CASSQDRADTGELFF	TGTGCCAGCAGCCAGGACAGGGCTGACACCGGGGAGCTGTTTTTT
-	-	TRBV6-5	TRBJ1-1	CASSRGGATNTEAFF	TGTGCCAGCAGCCGGGGCGGAGCGACGAACACTGAAGCTTTCTTT
-	-	TRBV11-3	TRBJ2-1	CASSGGLYNEQFF	TGTGCCAGCAGCGGTGGCCTTTACAATGAGCAGTTCTTC
-	-	TRBV29-1	TRBJ2-1	CSVEDGPVMRQFF	TGCAGCGTTGAAGATGGGCCTGTGATGAGGCAGTTCTTC
TRBD1	-	TRBV7-3	TRBJ2-3	CASSPTGIGTDTQYF	TGTGCCAGCAGCCCGACAGGGATCGGGACAGATACGCAGTATTTT
-	-	TRBV18	TRBJ1-4	CASSPEGPSNEKLFF	TGTGCCAGCTCACCCGAGGGGCCATCTAATGAAAAACTGTTTTTT
-	few	TRBV29-1	TRBJ1-1	CSVVTVNTEAFF	TGCAGCGTTGTGACGGTGAACACTGAAGCTTTCTTT
TRBD1	-	TRBV7-9	TRBJ2-7	CASSARQGAMIEQYF	TGTGCCAGCAGCGCCAGACAGGGGGCGATGATCGAGCAGTACTTC
TRBD1	-	TRBV29-1	TRBJ1-4	CSVGLGQARTEKLFF	TGCAGCGTTGGATTGGGACAGGCCCGTACTGAAAAACTGTTTTTT
-	-	TRBV27	TRBJ1-5	CASKTTSGNQPQHF	TGTGCCAGCAAAACAACCTCAGGGAATCAGCCCCAGCATTTT
-	-	TRBV30	TRBJ2-7	CAWSGARGYEQYF	TGTGCCTGGAGTGGAGCAAGAGGCTACGAGCAGTACTTC
TRBD2	-	TRBV7-2	TRBJ2-1	CASSWTSGVANEQFF	TGTGCCAGCAGCTGGACTAGCGGGGTGGCCAATGAGCAGTTCTTC
-	-	TRBV29-1	TRBJ2-7	CSAETGPEQYF	TGCAGCGCCGAGACGGGTCCCGAGCAGTACTTC
-	once	TRBV6-1	TRBJ2-7	CASSEGPGHLYEQYF	TGTGCCAGCAGTGAGGGTCCGGGACACCTCTACGAGCAGTACTTC
-	-	TRBV4-1	TRBJ2-5	CASSQDRRETQYF	TGCGCCAGCAGCCAAGATCGGCGTGAGACCCAGTACTTC
-	-	TRBV12-5	TRBJ1-2	CASALGPTSYTF	TGTGCTAGTGCCTTGGGACCAACGAGCTACACCTTC
-	few	TRBV7-2	TRBJ1-2	CASRPGTSSGYTF	TGTGCCAGCAGGCCGGGGACATCCTCTGGCTACACCTTC
-	few	TRBV5-6	TRBJ2-6	CASSFKVFGANVLTF	TGTGCCAGCAGCTTTAAGGTGTTCGGGGCCAACGTCCTGACTTTC
TRBD1	-	TRBV29-1	TRBJ2-1	CSTGGTSYNEQFF	TGCAGCACAGGGGGTACGTCGTACAATGAGCAGTTCTTC
-	few	TRBV29-1	TRBJ1-1	CSVEGRVSTEAFF	TGCAGCGTTGAAGGGAGGGTGAGCACTGAAGCTTTCTTT
-	-	TRBV9	TRBJ1-4	CASSAVSNEKLFF	TGTGCCAGCAGCGCCGTCTCTAATGAAAAACTGTTTTTT
-	-	TRBV30	TRBJ2-6	CAWTQSQANVLTF	TGTGCCTGGACCCAGAGCCAGGCCAACGTCCTGACTTTC